This TCR beta chain is drawn from a study of T-cell memory formation after mild COVID-19. Notes on the study in general: Researchers could not confirm that second-wave clones peaking on day 37 targeted SARS-CoV-2.

TCRdb re-derived calls from the 5' RACE reads in MiXCR, one entry per CDR3 protein. The sample holds tens of thousands of distinct CDR3 sequences; approximately 6.8% are singletons and the top ten take 1.4%. The length of the CDR3 is 14 residues. The germline CDR1 and CDR2 sequences are KGHSH and LQKENI. With 3 bases removed from V and 5 bases from J, the gap between germline ends came to 13 bases. As to this clonotype: Its specificity is unknown.

Sequencing was carried out using PBMCs or a T cell subset sorted from them (not recorded which). This chain links TRBV18 with TRBJ2-5; D is ambiguous. The sequence was obtained from a man between 18 and 35 years old who had mild COVID-19 (a few samples of this study predate the infection). Cell type and time point are not known. Here the CDR3 DNA reads TGTGCCAGCTCACCTCTGGCACGCGAGGAGACCCAGTACTTC. Translating gives CASSPLAREETQYF.